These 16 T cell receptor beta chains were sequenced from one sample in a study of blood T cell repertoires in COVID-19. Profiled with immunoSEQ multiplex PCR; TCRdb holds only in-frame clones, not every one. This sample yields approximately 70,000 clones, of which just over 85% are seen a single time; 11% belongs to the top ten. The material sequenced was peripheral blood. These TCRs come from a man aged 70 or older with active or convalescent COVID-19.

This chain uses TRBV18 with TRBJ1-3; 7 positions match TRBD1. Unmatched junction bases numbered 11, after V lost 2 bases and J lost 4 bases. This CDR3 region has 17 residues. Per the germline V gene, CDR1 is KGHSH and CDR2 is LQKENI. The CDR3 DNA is TGTGCCAGCTCACCAAGACCGGGACAGCCCCTCGGAAACACCATATATTTT. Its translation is CASSPRPGQPLGNTIYF.

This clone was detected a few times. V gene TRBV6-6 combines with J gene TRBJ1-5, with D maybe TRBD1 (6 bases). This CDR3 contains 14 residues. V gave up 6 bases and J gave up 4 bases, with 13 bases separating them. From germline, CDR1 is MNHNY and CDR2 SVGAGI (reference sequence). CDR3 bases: TGTGCCAGCAGATCGCCAGGGGAAAATCAGCCCCAGCATTTT. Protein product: CASRSPGENQPQHF.

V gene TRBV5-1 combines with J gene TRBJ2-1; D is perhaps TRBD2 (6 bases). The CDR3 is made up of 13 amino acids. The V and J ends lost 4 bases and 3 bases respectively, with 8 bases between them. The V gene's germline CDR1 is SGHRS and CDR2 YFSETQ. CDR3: CASSPGLYNEQFF. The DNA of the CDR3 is TGCGCCAGCAGCCCGGGACTCTACAATGAGCAGTTCTTC.

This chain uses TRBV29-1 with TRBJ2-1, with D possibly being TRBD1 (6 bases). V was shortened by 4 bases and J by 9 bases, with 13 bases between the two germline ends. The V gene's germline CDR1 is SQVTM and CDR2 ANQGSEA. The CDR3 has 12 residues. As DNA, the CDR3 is TGCAGCGTTGTTAGGACAGAAGTTGAGCAGTTCTTC. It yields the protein CSVVRTEVEQFF.

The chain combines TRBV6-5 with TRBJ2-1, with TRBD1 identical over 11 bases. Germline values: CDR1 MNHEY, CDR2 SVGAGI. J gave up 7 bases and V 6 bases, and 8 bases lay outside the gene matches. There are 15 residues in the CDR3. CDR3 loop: CASRKGQGVTNEQFF. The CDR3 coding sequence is TGTGCCAGCAGAAAGGGACAGGGGGTAACGAATGAGCAGTTCTTC.

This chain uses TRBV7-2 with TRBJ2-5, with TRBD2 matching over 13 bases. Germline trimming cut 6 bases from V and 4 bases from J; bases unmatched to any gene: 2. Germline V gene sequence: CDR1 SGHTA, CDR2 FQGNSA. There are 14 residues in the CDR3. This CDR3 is CASRGLAGVETQYF. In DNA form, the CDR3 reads TGTGCCAGCAGAGGACTAGCGGGAGTAGAGACCCAGTACTTC.

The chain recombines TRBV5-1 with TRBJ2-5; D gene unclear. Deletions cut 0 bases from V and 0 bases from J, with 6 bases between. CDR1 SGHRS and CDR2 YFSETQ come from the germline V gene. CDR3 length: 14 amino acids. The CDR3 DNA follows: TGCGCCAGCAGCTTGGACTCGTACCAAGAGACCCAGTACTTC. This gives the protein CASSLDSYQETQYF. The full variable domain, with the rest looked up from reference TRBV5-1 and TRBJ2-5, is KAGVTQTPRYLIKTRGQQVTLSCSPISGHRSVSWYQQTPGQGLQFLFEYFSETQRNKGNFPGRFSGRQFSNSRSEMNVSTLELGDSALYLCASSLDSYQETQYFGPGTRLLVL.

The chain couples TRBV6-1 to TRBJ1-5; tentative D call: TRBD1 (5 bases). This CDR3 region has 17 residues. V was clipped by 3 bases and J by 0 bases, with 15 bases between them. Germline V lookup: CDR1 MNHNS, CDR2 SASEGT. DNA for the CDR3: TGTGCCAGCAGTGAGACAAGACGGACATATAGCAATCAGCCCCAGCATTTT. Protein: CASSETRRTYSNQPQHF.

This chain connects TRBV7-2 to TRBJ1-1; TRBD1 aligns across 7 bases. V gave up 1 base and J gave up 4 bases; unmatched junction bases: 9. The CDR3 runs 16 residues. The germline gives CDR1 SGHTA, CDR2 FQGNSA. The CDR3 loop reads CASSLVQGVMGTEAFF. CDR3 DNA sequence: TGTGCCAGCAGCTTAGTCCAGGGGGTAATGGGCACTGAAGCTTTCTTT.

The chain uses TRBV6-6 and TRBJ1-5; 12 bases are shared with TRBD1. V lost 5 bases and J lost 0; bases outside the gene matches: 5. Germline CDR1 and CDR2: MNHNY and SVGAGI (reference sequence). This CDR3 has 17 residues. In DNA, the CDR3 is TGTGCCAGCAGTCCGGGACAGGGGGCTGGTAGCAATCAGCCCCAGCATTTT. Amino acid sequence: CASSPGQGAGSNQPQHF.

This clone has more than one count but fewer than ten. CDR3 in amino acids: CASSLGPAGLSYNEQFF. The CDR3 region has the DNA TGCGCCAGCAGCTTGGGCCCAGCGGGACTCTCCTACAATGAGCAGTTCTTC. The chain carries TRBV5-1 and TRBJ2-1; 7 bases align to TRBD2. This CDR3 is 17 amino acids long. The germline gives CDR1 SGHRS, CDR2 YFSETQ. V trimming: 0 bases; J trimming: 0 bases; junction bases outside the gene matches: 6.

The CDR3 DNA is TGTGCCAGCAGTACAGCCCGGGGGAGCTCCTACAATGAGCAGTTCTTC. It is translated as CASSTARGSSYNEQFF. The chain links TRBV27 to TRBJ2-1, with D perhaps matching TRBD2 (6 bases). Germline V lookup: CDR1 MNHEY, CDR2 SMNVEV (reference sequence). This CDR3 is built from 16 residues. With 5 bases removed from V and 0 bases from J, the gap between germline ends came to 14 bases.

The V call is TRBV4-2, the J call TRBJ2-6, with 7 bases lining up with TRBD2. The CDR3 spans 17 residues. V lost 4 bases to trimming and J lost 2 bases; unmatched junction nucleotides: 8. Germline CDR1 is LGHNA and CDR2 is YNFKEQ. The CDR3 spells CASSPTGEGPGANVLTF. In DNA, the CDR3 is TGTGCCAGCAGCCCTACCGGGGAGGGCCCTGGGGCCAACGTCCTGACTTTC.

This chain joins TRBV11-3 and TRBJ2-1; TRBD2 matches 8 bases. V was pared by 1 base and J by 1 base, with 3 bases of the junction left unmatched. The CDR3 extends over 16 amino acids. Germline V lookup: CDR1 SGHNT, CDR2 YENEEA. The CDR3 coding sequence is TGTGCCAGCAGCTTAGGGGCTAGCGGGTCCTACAATGAGCAGTTCTTC. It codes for CASSLGASGSYNEQFF.

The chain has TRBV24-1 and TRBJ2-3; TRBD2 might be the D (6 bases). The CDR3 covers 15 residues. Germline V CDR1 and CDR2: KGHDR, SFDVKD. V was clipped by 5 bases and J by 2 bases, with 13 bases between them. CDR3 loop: CATSVGGTVTDTQYF. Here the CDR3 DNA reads TGTGCCACCAGTGTTGGGGGGACGGTCACAGATACGCAGTATTTT.

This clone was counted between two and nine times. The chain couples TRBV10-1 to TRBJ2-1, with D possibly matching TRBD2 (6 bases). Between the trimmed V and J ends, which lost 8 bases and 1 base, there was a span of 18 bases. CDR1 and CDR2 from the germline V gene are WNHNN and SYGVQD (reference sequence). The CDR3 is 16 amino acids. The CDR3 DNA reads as TGCGCCAGCCCCCGGGGGACGGGACCTTCCTACAATGAGCAGTTCTTC. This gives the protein CASPRGTGPSYNEQFF.